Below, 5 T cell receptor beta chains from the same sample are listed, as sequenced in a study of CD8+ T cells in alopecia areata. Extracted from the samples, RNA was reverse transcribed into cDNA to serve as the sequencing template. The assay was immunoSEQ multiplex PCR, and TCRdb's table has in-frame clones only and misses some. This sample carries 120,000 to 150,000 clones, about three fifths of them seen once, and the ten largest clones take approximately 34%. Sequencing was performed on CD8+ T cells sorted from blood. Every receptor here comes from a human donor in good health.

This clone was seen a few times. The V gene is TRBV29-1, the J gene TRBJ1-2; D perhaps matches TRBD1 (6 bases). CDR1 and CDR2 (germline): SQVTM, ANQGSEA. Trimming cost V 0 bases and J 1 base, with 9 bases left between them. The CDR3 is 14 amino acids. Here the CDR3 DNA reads TGCAGCGTTGAAGACCGGACAGTTAACTATGGCTACACCTTC. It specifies CSVEDRTVNYGYTF.

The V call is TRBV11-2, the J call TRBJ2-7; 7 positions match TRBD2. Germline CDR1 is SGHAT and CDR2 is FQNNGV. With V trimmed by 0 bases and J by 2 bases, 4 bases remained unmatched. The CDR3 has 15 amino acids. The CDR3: CASSLDSGDAYEQYF. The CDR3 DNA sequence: TGTGCCAGCAGCTTAGACAGCGGGGATGCCTACGAGCAGTACTTC.

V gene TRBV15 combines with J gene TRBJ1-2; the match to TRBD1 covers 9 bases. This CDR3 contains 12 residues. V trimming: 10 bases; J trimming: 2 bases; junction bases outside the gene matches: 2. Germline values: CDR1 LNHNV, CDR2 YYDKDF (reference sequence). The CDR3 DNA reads TGTGCCATAGGACAGGGGAACTATGGCTACACCTTC. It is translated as CAIGQGNYGYTF.

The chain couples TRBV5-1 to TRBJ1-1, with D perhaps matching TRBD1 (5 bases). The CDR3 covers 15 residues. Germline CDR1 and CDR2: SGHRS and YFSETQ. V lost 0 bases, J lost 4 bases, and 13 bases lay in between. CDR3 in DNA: TGCGCCAGCAGCTTGGTGTCCGGGGCTAGCACTGAAGCTTTCTTT. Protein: CASSLVSGASTEAFF.

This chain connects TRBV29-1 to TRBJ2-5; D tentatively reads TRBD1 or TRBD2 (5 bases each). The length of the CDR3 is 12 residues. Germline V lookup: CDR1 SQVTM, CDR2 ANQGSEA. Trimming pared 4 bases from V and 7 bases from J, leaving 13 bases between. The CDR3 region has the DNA TGCAGCGTTGGGGACGGGACCGGGACCCAGTACTTC. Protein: CSVGDGTGTQYF.